The text below deals with one T cell receptor (beta chain). Only in-frame clones appear in the TCRdb table, and some are missing; sequencing was by immunoSEQ multiplex PCR. The data contain more than 60,000 clones, about nine tenths of them seen just once; the ten biggest clones take up 11%. These data come from a study of PD-L1 blockade in urothelial cancer. About the research overall: Blood samples had a median of 141,255 T cells.

There are 15 residues in the CDR3. V gave up 8 bases and J gave up 2 bases; unmatched junction bases: 9. Germline V lookup: CDR1 SGHRS, CDR2 YFSETQ. Sample time point: peripheral blood 6 weeks after treatment start. The sequencing here drew on PBMCs, taken around atezolizumab (anti-PD-L1) treatment. This TCR came from a man aged 60 to 69 with urothelial cancer. The chain uses TRBV5-1 and TRBJ2-3; 9 bases map to TRBD2. The CDR3 nucleotides read TGCGCCAGTAGAATAGCGGGGGCCAACACAGATACGCAGTATTTT. Translated: CASRIAGANTDTQYF.